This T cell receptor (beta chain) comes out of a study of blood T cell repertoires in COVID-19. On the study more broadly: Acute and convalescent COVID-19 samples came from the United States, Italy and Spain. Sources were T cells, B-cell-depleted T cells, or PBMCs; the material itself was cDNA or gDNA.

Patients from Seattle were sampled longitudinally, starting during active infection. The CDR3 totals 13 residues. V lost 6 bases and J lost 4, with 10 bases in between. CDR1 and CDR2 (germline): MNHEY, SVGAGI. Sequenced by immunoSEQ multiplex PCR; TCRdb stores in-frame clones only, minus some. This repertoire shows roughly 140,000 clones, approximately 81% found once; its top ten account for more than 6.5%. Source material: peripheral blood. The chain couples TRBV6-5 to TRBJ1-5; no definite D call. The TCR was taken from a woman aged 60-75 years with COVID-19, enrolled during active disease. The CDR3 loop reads CASRRHENQPQHF. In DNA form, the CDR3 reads TGTGCCAGCAGACGACACGAAAATCAGCCCCAGCATTTT.